This passage covers 24 T cell receptor beta chains from one sample sequenced in a study of blood T cell repertoires in COVID-19. The data were produced by immunoSEQ multiplex PCR, yet TCRdb's version contains in-frame clones alone and is incomplete. The sample consists of under 200,000 clones, about nine tenths of them appearing once. Sequences were obtained from peripheral blood. Receptors originate from a man aged 50 to 59 with acute or convalescent COVID-19.

V and J are TRBV5-1 and TRBJ2-2; maybe TRBD2 (5 bases). The CDR3 has 17 residues. Germline CDR1 SGHRS, CDR2 YFSETQ. The V gene lost 2 bases and the J gene lost 6 bases, with 20 bases spanning the gap. The CDR3 DNA reads TGCGCCAGCAGCTTCGATTTTGAGGGCCGGCGATCCGGGGAGCTGTTTTTT. It translates to CASSFDFEGRRSGELFF.

The V gene is TRBV21-1, the J gene TRBJ2-7; TRBD2, as called in the table, went unchecked against the DNA. TRBV21-1 has pseudogene status. The CDR3 is made up of 15 amino acids. CDR3 in amino acids: CASTYTSLGGYEQYF. As DNA, the CDR3 is TGTGCCAGCACCTACACATCCTTGGGAGGCTACGAGCAGTACTTC.

This chain joins TRBV13 and TRBJ2-1, with D maybe TRBD2 (6 bases). CDR3 size: 15 residues. Germline CDR1 is PRHDT and CDR2 is FYEKMQ (reference sequence). V lost 0 bases, J lost 0 bases, and 6 bases lay in between. The CDR3 sequence is CASSLGGSSYNEQFF. The CDR3 region has the DNA TGTGCCAGCAGCTTAGGCGGGAGCTCCTACAATGAGCAGTTCTTC.

The chain employs TRBV28 and TRBJ1-3; D possibly corresponds to TRBD1 (5 bases). This CDR3 contains 14 residues. The V and J ends lost 3 bases and 4 bases respectively, with 10 bases between them. The germline V gene encodes CDR1 MDHEN and CDR2 SYDVKM. CDR3 loop: CASSFGRVGNTIYF. The DNA for the CDR3 is TGTGCCAGCAGTTTCGGCAGGGTGGGAAACACCATATATTTT.

The chain links TRBV19 to TRBJ2-5, with 9 bases matching TRBD1. This CDR3 has 15 amino acids. V shed 5 bases and J 4 bases; nucleotides not matched to a gene: 8. Germline CDR1 is LNHDA and CDR2 is SQIVND (reference sequence). In DNA, the CDR3 is TGTGCCAGTAGTGGGGGGACAGGGTCAGGAGAGACCCAGTACTTC. Translated: CASSGGTGSGETQYF.

The chain combines TRBV4-1 with TRBJ2-3; D is uncertain. Between the trimmed V and J ends, which lost 0 bases and 4 bases, there was a span of 8 bases. CDR3 size: 14 residues. CDR1 is MGHRA and CDR2 is YSYEKL in the germline V gene. The CDR3 nucleotides read TGCGCCAGCAGCCAAGAGGTGAGGCCAGATACGCAGTATTTT. Protein product: CASSQEVRPDTQYF.

The J gene is TRBJ2-2, the V gene TRBV9, with D tentatively TRBD2 (6 bases). The ends were cut back, 3 bases at V and 5 bases at J, with 17 bases in the middle. The CDR3 is 16 residues long. CDR1 and CDR2 (germline): SGDLS, YYNGEE. CDR3 coding DNA: TGTGCCAGCAGCGCCTCCTGGGGCGGGGAGACCGGGGAGCTGTTTTTT. Translation: CASSASWGGETGELFF.

The rearrangement uses TRBV9 and TRBJ2-1, with 13 nucleotides matching TRBD2. Germline trimming cut 3 bases from V and 3 bases from J; bases unmatched to any gene: 12. The CDR3 has 19 amino acids. Germline assignment: CDR1 SGDLS and CDR2 YYNGEE. CDR3 region: CASSAILAGGILDYNEQFF. The CDR3 DNA is TGTGCCAGCAGCGCCATACTAGCGGGGGGGATCCTCGACTACAATGAGCAGTTCTTC.

The J gene is TRBJ1-4, the V gene TRBV5-1, with D perhaps TRBD1 (5 bases). The CDR3 is made up of 13 amino acids. The V gene lost 3 bases and the J gene lost 4 bases, with 7 bases spanning the gap. Germline V gene data show CDR1 as SGHRS and CDR2 as YFSETQ. The CDR3 spells CASSWGDNEKLFF. In DNA form, the CDR3 reads TGCGCCAGCAGCTGGGGGGATAATGAAAAACTGTTTTTT.

The V call is TRBV5-6, the J call TRBJ1-5; D is unresolved. This CDR3 is 16 amino acids long. V was pared by 2 bases and J by 7 bases, with 19 bases between. Germline-derived CDR1 and CDR2 are SGHDT and YYEEEE. The CDR3 sequence: CASSFWPTQIGQPQHF. CDR3 sequence (DNA): TGTGCCAGCAGCTTTTGGCCGACCCAGATCGGGCAGCCCCAGCATTTT.

This chain links TRBV20-1 with TRBJ1-2; D gene uncertain. The CDR3 has 10 residues. Trimming took 6 bases from V and 8 from J, leaving 10 bases between them. The germline V gene has CDR1 DFQATT and CDR2 SNEGSKA (reference sequence). The CDR3 reads CSATPMGYTF. Written as DNA, the CDR3 is TGCAGTGCCACTCCGATGGGCTACACCTTC.

V usage is TRBV7-2 and J usage is TRBJ1-5; D perhaps matches TRBD1 (5 bases). Germline assignment: CDR1 SGHTA and CDR2 FQGNSA. Trimming removed 8 bases at V and 1 base at J, with 9 bases between. This CDR3 region has 13 residues. CDR3 sequence: CASAQGSNQPQHF. DNA of the CDR3: TGTGCCAGCGCGCAGGGAAGCAATCAGCCCCAGCATTTT.

This clone was detected once. The chain carries TRBV9 and TRBJ2-5, with D tentatively TRBD2 (5 bases). Trimming shortened V by 4 bases and J by 4 bases, and 11 bases separated the two germline ends. CDR3 length equals 13 residues. Germline V gene sequence: CDR1 SGDLS, CDR2 YYNGEE. CDR3 bases: TGTGCCAGCAGCCTGAACGGGGTAGAGACCCAGTACTTC. Translation gives CASSLNGVETQYF.

V gene TRBV5-1 combines with J gene TRBJ2-1; 7 bases are a match to TRBD2. V lost 4 bases and J lost 4; bases outside the gene matches: 8. The CDR3 spans 15 residues. Germline V gene data show CDR1 as SGHRS and CDR2 as YFSETQ. CDR3 sequence (DNA): TGCGCCAGCAGCAACCGGGACTATCGGTACAATGAGCAGTTCTTC. This gives the protein CASSNRDYRYNEQFF.

This chain connects TRBV19 to TRBJ2-1; D ambiguous. V was clipped by 3 bases and J by 2 bases, with 11 bases between them. This CDR3 comprises 15 residues. The germline V gene encodes CDR1 LNHDA and CDR2 SQIVND (reference sequence). The chain's CDR3 is CASSIRYLPYNEQFF. CDR3 in DNA: TGTGCCAGTAGTATCCGCTATTTACCCTACAATGAGCAGTTCTTC.

This chain links TRBV7-9 with TRBJ2-3, with 8 bases fitting TRBD1. The CDR3 totals 16 residues. Unmatched junction bases numbered 7, after V lost 1 base and J lost 4 bases. CDR1 and CDR2 (germline): SEHNR, FQNEAQ (reference sequence). CDR3 nucleotide sequence: TGTGCCAGCAGCTTAGGGTACAGGGGGTTAGCAGATACGCAGTATTTT. The encoded protein is CASSLGYRGLADTQYF.

The chain is built from TRBV29-1 and TRBJ2-7; 9 bases are shared with TRBD1. Germline CDR1 and CDR2: SQVTM and ANQGSEA. Trimming cost V 7 bases and J 6 bases; bases outside gene matches: 7. The CDR3 has 12 residues. For the CDR3, the DNA is TGCAGCGGTCGGGACAGGGCGACCGAGCAGTACTTC. This encodes CSGRDRATEQYF.

This clone came up a few times. The chain links TRBV12-1 to TRBJ2-5; the listed D gene, TRBD2, was not tested against the DNA. TRBV12-1 is reported as a pseudogene. CDR3 size: 22 residues. CDR3 nucleotides: TGTGCCAGCAGCTGGCGAGTTGGTGGCGCTAGGTTAGCGGGGGGCCTGGGGGAGACCCAGTACTTC. Translation: CASSWRVGGARLAGGLGETQYF.

V is TRBV2 and J is TRBJ2-1; 9 positions agree with TRBD2. V lost 4 bases and J lost 9; bases outside the gene matches: 10. The CDR3 extends over 15 amino acids. From germline, CDR1 is SNHLY and CDR2 FYNNEI. As DNA, the CDR3 is TGTGCCAGCAGTGCCAGGGCTAGCGGGATGAGTGAGCAGTTCTTC. The encoded protein is CASSARASGMSEQFF.

The chain has TRBV3-1 (or the pseudogene TRBV3-2) and TRBJ1-1, with a tentative D call TRBD1 (5 bases). The germline V gene has CDR1 LGHDT and CDR2 YNNKEL (reference sequence). This CDR3 is built from 14 residues. V lost 0 bases to trimming and J lost 5 bases, with 10 bases between them. The CDR3 loop is CASSQDPGRTEAFF. The CDR3 DNA follows: TGTGCCAGCAGCCAAGATCCAGGGAGGACTGAAGCTTTCTTT.

V and J are TRBV23-1 and TRBJ1-1; D not certain. TRBV23-1 falls under the ORF class, with uncertain function. The CDR3 loop spans 11 amino acids. V was trimmed by 5 bases and J by 7 bases, leaving 8 bases between them. Here the CDR3 DNA reads TGCGCCAGCAGTTTCCGGGTTGAAGCTTTCTTT. The encoded protein is CASSFRVEAFF.

The sample holds one count of this clone. CDR3 residues: CASSDSGLRVSYNEQFF. CDR3 DNA sequence: TGTGCCAGCAGCGATTCTGGACTCCGGGTCTCCTACAATGAGCAGTTCTTC. The genes are TRBV11-2 and TRBJ2-1; tentative D call: TRBD2 (5 bases). This CDR3 contains 17 residues. Deletions cut 5 bases from V and 0 bases from J, with 17 bases between. CDR1 and CDR2 (germline): SGHAT, FQNNGV.

V usage is TRBV27 and J usage is TRBJ1-2; tentative D call: TRBD1 (5 bases). Trimming cost V 2 bases and J 7 bases, with 11 bases left between them. Germline lookup yields CDR1 MNHEY and CDR2 SMNVEV (reference sequence). There are 13 residues in the CDR3. The CDR3 region has the DNA TGTGCCAGCAGTTTAAGGGGTGGGTTTGGCTACACCTTC. Protein product: CASSLRGGFGYTF.

This chain joins TRBV6-5 and TRBJ1-2, with D hard to call. The CDR3 is 14 residues long. With 7 bases removed from V and 4 bases from J, the gap between germline ends came to 16 bases. Per the germline V gene, CDR1 is MNHEY and CDR2 is SVGAGI. CDR3: CASTSSPVSYGYTF. The CDR3 bases are TGTGCCAGCACGTCAAGCCCGGTTTCCTATGGCTACACCTTC.